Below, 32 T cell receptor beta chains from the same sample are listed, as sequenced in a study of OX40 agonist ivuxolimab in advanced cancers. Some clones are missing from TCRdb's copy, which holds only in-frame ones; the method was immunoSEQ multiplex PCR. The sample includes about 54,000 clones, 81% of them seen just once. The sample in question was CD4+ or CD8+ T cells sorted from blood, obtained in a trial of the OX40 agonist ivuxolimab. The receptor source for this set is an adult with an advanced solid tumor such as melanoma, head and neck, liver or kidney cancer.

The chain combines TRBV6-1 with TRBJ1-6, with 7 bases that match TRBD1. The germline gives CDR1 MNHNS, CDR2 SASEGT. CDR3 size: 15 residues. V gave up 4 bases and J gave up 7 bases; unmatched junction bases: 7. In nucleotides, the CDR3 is TGTGCCAGCAGTGCATCGGCAGGGGGAAATTCACCCCTCCACTTT. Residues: CASSASAGGNSPLHF.

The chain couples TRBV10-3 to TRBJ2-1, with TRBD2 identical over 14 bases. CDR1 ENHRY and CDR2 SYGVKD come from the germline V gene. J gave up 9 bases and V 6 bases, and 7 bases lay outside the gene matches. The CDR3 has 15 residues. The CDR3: CAISRTSGGSGEQFF. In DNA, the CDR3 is TGTGCCATCAGCCGGACTAGCGGGGGGTCGGGTGAGCAGTTCTTC.

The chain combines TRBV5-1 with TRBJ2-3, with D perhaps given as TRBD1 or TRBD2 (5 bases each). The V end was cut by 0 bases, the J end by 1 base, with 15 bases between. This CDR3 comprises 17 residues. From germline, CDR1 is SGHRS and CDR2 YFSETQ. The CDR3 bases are TGCGCCAGCAGCTTGGGGTTGAGGGGCAGGGGCACAGATACGCAGTATTTT. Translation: CASSLGLRGRGTDTQYF.

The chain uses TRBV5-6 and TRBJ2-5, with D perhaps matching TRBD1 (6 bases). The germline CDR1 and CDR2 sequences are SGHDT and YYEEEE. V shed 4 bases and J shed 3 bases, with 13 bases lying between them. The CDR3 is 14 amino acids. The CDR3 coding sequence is TGTGCCAGCAGCCAGATGGGGGCGGAAGAGACCCAGTACTTC. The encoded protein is CASSQMGAEETQYF.

CDR3 sequence: CATSTTGGAFNEKLFF. In DNA, the CDR3 is TGTGCCACCAGCACAACAGGGGGCGCGTTTAATGAAAAACTGTTTTTT. This sequence joins TRBV15 and TRBJ1-4; 9 bases align to TRBD1. Germline CDR1 is LNHNV and CDR2 is YYDKDF (reference sequence). V shed 4 bases, J shed 4 bases, and the junction held 7 bases outside the gene matches. The CDR3 loop spans 16 amino acids.

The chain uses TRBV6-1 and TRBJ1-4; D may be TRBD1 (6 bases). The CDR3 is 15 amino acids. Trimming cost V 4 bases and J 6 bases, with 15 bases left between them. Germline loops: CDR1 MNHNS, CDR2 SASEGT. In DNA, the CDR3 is TGTGCCAGCAGTGGAACCAGGGGAGCGGATGAAAAACTGTTTTTT. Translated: CASSGTRGADEKLFF.

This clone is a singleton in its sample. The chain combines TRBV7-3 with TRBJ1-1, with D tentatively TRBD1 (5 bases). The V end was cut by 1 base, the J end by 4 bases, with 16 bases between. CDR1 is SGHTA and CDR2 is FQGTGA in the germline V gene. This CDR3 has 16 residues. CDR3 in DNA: TGTGCCAGCAGCTTAAATCAGGGACTTCTGAGCACTGAAGCTTTCTTT. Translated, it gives CASSLNQGLLSTEAFF.

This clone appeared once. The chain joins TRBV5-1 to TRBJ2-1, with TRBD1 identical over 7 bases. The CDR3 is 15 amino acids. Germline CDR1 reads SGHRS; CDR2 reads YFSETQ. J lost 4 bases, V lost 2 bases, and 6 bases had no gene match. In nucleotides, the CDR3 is TGCGCCAGCAGCTTACCGGGACAGCTATACAATGAGCAGTTCTTC. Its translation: CASSLPGQLYNEQFF.

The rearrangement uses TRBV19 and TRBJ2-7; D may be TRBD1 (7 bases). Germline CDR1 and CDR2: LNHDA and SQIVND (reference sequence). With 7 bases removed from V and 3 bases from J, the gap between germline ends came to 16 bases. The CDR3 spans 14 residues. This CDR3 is CASTATGRGYEQYF. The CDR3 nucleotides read TGTGCCAGTACCGCGACAGGGCGGGGCTACGAGCAGTACTTC.

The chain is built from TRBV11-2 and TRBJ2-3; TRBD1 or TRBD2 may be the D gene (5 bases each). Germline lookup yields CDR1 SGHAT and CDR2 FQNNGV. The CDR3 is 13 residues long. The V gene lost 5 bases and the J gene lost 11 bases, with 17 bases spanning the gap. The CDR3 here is CASSRGVGLQQYF. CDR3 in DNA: TGTGCCAGCAGCAGAGGGGTAGGGCTTCAGCAGTATTTT.

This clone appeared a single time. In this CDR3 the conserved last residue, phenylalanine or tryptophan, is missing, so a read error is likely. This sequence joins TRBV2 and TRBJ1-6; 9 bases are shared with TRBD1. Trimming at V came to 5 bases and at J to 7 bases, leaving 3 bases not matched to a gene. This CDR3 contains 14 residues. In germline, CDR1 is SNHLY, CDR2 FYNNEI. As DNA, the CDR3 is TGTGCCAGCAGTCGGGACAGGGTAAATTCACCCCTCCACCTT. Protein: CASSRDRVNSPLHL.

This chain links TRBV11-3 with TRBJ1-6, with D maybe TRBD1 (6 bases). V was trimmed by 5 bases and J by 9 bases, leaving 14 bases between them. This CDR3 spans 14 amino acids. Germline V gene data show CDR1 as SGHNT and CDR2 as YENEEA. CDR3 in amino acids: CASSPIRGTSPLHF. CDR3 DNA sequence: TGTGCCAGCAGCCCAATTAGGGGGACTTCACCCCTCCACTTT.

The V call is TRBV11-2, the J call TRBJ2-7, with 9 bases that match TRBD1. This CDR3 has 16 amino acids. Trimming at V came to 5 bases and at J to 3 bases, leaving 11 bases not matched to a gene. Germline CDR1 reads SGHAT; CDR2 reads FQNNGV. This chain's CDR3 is CASSPGRGTGHYEQYF. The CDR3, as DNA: TGTGCCAGCAGCCCTGGACGGGGGACAGGGCACTACGAGCAGTACTTC. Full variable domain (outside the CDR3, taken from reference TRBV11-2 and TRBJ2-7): EAGVAQSPRYKIIEKRQSVAFWCNPISGHATLYWYQQILGQGPKLLIQFQNNGVVDDSQLPKDRFSAERLKGVDSTLKIQPAKLEDSAVYLCASSPGRGTGHYEQYFGPGTRLTVT.

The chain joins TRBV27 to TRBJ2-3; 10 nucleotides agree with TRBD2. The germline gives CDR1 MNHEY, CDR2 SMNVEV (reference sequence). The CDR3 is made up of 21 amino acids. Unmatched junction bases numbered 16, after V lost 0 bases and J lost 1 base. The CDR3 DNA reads TGTGCCAGCAGTTTATCTCCTGGGTGGTTTACTAGCGGGGAACGCACAGATACGCAGTATTTT. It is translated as CASSLSPGWFTSGERTDTQYF.

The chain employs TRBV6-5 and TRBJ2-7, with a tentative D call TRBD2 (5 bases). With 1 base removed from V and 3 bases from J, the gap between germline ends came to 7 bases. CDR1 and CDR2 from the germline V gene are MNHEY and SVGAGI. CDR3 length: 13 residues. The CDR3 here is CASSYFGGYEQYF. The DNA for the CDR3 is TGTGCCAGCAGTTACTTTGGAGGCTACGAGCAGTACTTC.

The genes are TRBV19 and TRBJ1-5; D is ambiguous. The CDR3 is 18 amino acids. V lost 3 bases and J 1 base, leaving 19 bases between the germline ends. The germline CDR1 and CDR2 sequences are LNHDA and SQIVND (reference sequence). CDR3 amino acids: CASSMEGGSGISNQPQHF. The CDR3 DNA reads TGTGCCAGTAGTATGGAGGGAGGGAGCGGAATAAGCAATCAGCCCCAGCATTTT.

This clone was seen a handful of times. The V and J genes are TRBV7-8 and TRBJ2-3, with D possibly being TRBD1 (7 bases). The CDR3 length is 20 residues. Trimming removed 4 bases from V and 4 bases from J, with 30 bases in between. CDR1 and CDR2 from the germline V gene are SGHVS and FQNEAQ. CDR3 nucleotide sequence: TGTGCCAGCAGCTCACCTCGGAGGGCGAAGGGGGCTAAAGTCGCAGATACGCAGTATTTT. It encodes CASSSPRRAKGAKVADTQYF.

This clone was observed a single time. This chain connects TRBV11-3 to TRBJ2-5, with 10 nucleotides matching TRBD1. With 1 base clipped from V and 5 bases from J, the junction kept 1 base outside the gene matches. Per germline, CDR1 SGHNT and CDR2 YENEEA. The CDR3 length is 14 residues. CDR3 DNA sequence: TGTGCCAGCAGCTTAGGGGACAGGGGTGAGACCCAGTACTTC. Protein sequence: CASSLGDRGETQYF.

DNA for the CDR3: TGTGCCATCAGGACATCACCAACAGGGGGAAGGGGGACCGGGGAGCTGTTTTTT. The encoded protein is CAIRTSPTGGRGTGELFF. The rearrangement links TRBV10-3 to TRBJ2-2; 8 bases line up with TRBD1. The germline CDR1 and CDR2 sequences are ENHRY and SYGVKD. Losses at the gene ends were 6 bases for V and 5 bases for J; bases not matched to a gene: 17. The CDR3 totals 18 residues.

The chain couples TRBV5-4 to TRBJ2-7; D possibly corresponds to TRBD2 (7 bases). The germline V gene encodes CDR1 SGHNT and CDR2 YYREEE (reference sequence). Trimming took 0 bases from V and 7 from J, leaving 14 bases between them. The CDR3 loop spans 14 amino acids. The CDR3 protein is CASSLAGGSREQYF. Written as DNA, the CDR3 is TGTGCCAGCAGCTTGGCGGGGGGCTCGCGGGAGCAGTACTTC.

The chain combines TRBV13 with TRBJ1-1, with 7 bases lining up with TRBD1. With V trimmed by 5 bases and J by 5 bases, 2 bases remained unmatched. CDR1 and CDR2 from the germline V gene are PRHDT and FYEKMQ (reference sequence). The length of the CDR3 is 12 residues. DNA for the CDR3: TGTGCCAGCAGCAGGGGGCGAACTGAAGCTTTCTTT. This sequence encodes CASSRGRTEAFF. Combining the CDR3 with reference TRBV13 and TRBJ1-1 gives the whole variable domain AAGVIQSPRHLIKEKRETATLKCYPIPRHDTVYWYQQGPGQDPQFLISFYEKMQSDKGSIPDRFSAQQFSDYHSELNMSSLELGDSALYFCASSRGRTEAFFGQGTRLTVV.

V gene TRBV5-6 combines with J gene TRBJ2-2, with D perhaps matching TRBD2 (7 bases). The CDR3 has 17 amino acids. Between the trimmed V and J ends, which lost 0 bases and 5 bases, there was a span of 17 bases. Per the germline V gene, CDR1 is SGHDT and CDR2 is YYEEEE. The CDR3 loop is CASSLVQGLGGTGELFF. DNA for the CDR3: TGTGCCAGCAGCTTGGTTCAGGGGTTGGGGGGGACCGGGGAGCTGTTTTTT.

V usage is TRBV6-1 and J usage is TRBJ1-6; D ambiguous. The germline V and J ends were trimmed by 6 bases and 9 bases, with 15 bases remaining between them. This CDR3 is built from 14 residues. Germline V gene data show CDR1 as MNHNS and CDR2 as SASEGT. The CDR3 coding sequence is TGTGCCAGCAGCGGCGGTTTTTTTGTTTCACCCCTCCACTTT. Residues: CASSGGFFVSPLHF.

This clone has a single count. The CDR3 coding sequence is TGTGCCAGCAGCCCACGGACAGGGCCTGTTTATAACTATGGCTACACCTTC. Translation: CASSPRTGPVYNYGYTF. This sequence joins TRBV5-4 and TRBJ1-2, with 8 bases fitting TRBD1. The V gene's germline CDR1 is SGHNT and CDR2 YYREEE (reference sequence). Losses at the gene ends were 4 bases for V and 1 base for J; bases not matched to a gene: 12. The length of the CDR3 is 17 residues.

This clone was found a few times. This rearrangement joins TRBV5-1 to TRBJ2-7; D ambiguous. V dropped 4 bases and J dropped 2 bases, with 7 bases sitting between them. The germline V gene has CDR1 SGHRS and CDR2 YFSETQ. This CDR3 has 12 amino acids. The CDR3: CASSLNTYEQYF. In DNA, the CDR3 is TGCGCCAGCAGCCTCAACACCTACGAGCAGTACTTC. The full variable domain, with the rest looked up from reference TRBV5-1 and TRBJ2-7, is KAGVTQTPRYLIKTRGQQVTLSCSPISGHRSVSWYQQTPGQGLQFLFEYFSETQRNKGNFPGRFSGRQFSNSRSEMNVSTLELGDSALYLCASSLNTYEQYFGPGTRLTVT.

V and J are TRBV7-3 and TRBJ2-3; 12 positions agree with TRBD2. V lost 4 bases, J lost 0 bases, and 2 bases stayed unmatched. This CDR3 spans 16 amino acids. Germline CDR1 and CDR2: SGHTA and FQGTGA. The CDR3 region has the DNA TGTGCCAGCAGCTCCGGACTAGCGGGGAGCACAGATACGCAGTATTTT. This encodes CASSSGLAGSTDTQYF.

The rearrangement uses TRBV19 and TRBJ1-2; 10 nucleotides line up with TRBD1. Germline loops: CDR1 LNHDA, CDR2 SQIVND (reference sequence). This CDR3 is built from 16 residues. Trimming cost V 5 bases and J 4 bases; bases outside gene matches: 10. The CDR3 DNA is TGTGCCAGTAGTCTCTCCGGGACAGGGGACATCTATGGCTACACCTTC. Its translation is CASSLSGTGDIYGYTF.

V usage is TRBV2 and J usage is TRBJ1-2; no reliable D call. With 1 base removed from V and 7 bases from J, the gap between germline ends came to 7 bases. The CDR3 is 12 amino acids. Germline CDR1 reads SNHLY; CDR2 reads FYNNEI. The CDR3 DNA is TGTGCCAGCAGTGAAGACGGGAGTGGCTACACCTTC. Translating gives CASSEDGSGYTF.

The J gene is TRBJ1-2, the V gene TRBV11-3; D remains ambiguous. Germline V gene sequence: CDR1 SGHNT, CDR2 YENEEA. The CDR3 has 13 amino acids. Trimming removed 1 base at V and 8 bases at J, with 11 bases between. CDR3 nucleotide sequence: TGTGCCAGCAGCTTAGTGGCCCCGAGGGGCTACACCTTC. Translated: CASSLVAPRGYTF.

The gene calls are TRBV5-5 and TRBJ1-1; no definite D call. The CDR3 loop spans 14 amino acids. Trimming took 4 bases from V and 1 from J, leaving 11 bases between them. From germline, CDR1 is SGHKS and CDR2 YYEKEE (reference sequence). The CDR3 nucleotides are TGTGCCAGCAGCCGACCGGGAGCGAACACTGAAGCTTTCTTT. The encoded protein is CASSRPGANTEAFF.

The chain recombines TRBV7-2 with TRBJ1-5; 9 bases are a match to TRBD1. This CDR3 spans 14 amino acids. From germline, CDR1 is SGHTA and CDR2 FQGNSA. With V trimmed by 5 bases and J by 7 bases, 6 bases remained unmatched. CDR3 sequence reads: CASSPRQGGQPQHF. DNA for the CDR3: TGTGCCAGCAGCCCCCGACAGGGGGGGCAGCCCCAGCATTTT.

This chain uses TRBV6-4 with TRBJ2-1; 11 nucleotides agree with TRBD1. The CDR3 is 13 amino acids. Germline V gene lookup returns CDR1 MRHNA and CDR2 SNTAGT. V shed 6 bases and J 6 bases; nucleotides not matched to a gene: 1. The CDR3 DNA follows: TGTGCCAGCAGGGGGACAGGGGGCAATGAGCAGTTCTTC. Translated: CASRGTGGNEQFF.